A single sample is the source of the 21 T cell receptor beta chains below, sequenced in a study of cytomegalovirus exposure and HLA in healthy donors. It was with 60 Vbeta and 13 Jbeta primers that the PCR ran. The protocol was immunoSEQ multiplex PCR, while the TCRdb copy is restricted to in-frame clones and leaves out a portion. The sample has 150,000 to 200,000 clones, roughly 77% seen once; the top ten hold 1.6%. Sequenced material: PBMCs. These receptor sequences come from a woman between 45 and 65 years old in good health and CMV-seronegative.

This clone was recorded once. The CDR3, as DNA: TGTGCCAGCAGCTTGTTGGGGGACAGGGGCCCCGGGACCCAGTACTTC. Residues: CASSLLGDRGPGTQYF. The gene calls are TRBV5-6 and TRBJ2-5; 10 bases are shared with TRBD1. This CDR3 has 16 residues. Germline values: CDR1 SGHDT, CDR2 YYEEEE. The junction had 10 bases not matched to a gene; V was cut back by 1 base and J by 7 bases.

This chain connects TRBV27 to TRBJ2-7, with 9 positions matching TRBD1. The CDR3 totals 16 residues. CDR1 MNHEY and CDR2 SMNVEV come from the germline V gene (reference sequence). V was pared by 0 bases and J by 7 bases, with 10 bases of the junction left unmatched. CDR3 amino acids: CASSLSGTGKRREQYF. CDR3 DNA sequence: TGTGCCAGCAGTTTATCCGGGACAGGGAAGCGTCGAGAGCAGTACTTC.

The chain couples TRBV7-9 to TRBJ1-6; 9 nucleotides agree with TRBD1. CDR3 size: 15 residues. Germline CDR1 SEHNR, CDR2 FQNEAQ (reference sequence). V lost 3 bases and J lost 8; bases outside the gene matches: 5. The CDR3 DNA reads TGTGCCAGCAGCTTTAAGGGACAGGGTTATTCACCCCTCCACTTT. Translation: CASSFKGQGYSPLHF. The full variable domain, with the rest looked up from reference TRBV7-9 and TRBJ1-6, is DTGVSQNPRHKITKRGQNVTFRCDPISEHNRLYWYRQTLGQGPEFLTYFQNEAQLEKSRLLSDRFSAERPKGSFSTLEIQRTEQGDSAMYLCASSFKGQGYSPLHFGNGTRLTVT.

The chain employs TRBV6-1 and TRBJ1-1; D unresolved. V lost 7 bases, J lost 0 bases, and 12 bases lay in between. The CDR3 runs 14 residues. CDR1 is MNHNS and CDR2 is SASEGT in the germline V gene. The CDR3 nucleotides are TGTGCCAGCATTCAAGATCGGGTGAACACTGAAGCTTTCTTT. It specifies CASIQDRVNTEAFF.

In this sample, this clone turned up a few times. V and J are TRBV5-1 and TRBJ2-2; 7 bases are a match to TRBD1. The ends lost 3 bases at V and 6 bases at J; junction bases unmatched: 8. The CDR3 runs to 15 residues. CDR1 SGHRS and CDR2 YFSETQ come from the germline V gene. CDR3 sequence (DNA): TGCGCCAGCAGCTCCGGGACAGCGATGTCCGGGGAGCTGTTTTTT. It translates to CASSSGTAMSGELFF.

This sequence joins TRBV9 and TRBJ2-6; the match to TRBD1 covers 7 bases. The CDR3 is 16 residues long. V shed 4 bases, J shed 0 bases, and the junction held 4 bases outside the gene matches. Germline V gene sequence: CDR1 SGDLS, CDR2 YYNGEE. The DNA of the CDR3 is TGTGCCAGCAGCACCGCAGGGGGCTCTGGGGCCAACGTCCTGACTTTC. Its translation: CASSTAGGSGANVLTF.

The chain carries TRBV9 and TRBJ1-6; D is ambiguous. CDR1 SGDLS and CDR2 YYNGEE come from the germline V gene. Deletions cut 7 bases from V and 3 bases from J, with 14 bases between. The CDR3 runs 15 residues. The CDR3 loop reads CASSRGGDYNSPLHF. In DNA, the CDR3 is TGTGCCAGCTCACGGGGTGGGGACTATAATTCACCCCTCCACTTT.

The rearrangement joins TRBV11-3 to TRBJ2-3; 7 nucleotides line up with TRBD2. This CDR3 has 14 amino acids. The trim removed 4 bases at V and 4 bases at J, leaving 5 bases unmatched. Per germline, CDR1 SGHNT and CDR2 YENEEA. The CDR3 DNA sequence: TGTGCCAGCAGCTCCCCCCGGGAGGCAGATACGCAGTATTTT. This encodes CASSSPREADTQYF.

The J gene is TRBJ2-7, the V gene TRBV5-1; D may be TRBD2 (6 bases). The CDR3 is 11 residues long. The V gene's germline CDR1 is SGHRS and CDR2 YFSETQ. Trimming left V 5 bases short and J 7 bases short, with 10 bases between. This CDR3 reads CASRSAGEQYF. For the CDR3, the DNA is TGCGCCAGCAGGTCGGCGGGAGAGCAGTACTTC.

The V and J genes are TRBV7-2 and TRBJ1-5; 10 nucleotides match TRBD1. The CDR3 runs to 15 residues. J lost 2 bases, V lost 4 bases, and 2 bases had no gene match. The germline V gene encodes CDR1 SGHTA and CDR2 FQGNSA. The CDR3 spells CASSWGTGGNQPQHF. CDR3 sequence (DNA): TGTGCCAGCAGCTGGGGGACAGGGGGCAATCAGCCCCAGCATTTT.

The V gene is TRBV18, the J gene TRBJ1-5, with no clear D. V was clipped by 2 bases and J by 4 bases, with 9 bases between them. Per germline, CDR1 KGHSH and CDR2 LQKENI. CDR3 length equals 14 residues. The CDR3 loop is CASSPAGRNQPQHF. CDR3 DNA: TGTGCCAGCTCACCAGCGGGCAGAAATCAGCCCCAGCATTTT.

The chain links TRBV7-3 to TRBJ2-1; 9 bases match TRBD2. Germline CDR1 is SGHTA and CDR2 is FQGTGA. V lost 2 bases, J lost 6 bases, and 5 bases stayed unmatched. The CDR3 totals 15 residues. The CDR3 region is CASSLGIAGANEQFF. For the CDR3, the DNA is TGTGCCAGCAGCTTAGGAATAGCGGGGGCCAATGAGCAGTTCTTC.

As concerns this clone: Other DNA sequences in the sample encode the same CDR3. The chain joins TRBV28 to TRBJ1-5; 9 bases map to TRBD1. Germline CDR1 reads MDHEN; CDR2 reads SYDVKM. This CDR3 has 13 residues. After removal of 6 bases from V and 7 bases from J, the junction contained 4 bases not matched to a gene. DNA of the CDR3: TGTGCCAGCAGGACAGGGGGGATACAGCCCCAGCATTTT. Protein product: CASRTGGIQPQHF.

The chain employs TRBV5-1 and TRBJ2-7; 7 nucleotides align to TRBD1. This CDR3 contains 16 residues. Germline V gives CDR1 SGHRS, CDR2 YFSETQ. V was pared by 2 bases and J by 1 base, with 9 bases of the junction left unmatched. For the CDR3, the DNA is TGCGCCAGCAGCTTTGGGTGGACAGGAGGTTCCTACGAGCAGTACTTC. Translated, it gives CASSFGWTGGSYEQYF.

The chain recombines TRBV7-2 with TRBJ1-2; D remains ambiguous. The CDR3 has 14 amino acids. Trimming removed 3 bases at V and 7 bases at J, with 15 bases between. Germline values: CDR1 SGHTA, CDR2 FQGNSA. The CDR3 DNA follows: TGTGCCAGCAGCTTCGGGCGGCGGGAGGCTGGCTACACCTTC. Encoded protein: CASSFGRREAGYTF. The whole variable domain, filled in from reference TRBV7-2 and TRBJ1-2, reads GAGVSQSPSNKVTEKGKDVELRCDPISGHTALYWYRQSLGQGLEFLIYFQGNSAPDKSGLPSDRFSAERTGGSVSTLTIQRTQQEDSAVYLCASSFGRREAGYTFGSGTRLTVV.

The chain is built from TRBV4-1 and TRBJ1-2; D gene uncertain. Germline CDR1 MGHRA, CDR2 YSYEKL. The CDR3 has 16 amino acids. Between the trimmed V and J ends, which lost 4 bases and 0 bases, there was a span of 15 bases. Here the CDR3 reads CASSRFWRAANYGYTF. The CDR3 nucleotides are TGCGCCAGCAGCCGCTTTTGGAGGGCTGCTAACTATGGCTACACCTTC.

DNA for the CDR3: TGTGCCAGCTCACCTCTTGGCAGCGGGGGCCACAATGAGCAGTTCTTC. Protein sequence: CASSPLGSGGHNEQFF. The chain combines TRBV18 with TRBJ2-1; 8 bases fit TRBD2. The CDR3 runs to 16 residues. V was pared by 3 bases and J by 5 bases, with 9 bases of the junction left unmatched. Germline V gives CDR1 KGHSH, CDR2 LQKENI.

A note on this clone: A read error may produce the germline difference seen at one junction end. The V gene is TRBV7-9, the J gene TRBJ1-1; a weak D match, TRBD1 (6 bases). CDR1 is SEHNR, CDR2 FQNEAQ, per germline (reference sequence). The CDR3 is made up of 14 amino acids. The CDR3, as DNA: TGTTCCAGCAGCCGCGGGGGCAGCCTGCCCCGGGCTTTCTTT. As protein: CSSSRGGSLPRAFF.

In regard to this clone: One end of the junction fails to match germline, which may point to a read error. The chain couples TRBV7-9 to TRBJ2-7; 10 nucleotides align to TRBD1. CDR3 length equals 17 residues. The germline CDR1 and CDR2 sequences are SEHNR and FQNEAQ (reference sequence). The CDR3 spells CSSSPKGQGYFHYEQYF. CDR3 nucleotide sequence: TGTTCCAGCAGCCCAAAGGGACAGGGGTACTTTCACTACGAGCAGTACTTC. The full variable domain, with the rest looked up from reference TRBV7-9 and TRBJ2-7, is DTGVSQNPRHKITKRGQNVTFRCDPISEHNRLYWYRQTLGQGPEFLTYFQNEAQLEKSRLLSDRFSAERPKGSFSTLEIQRTEQGDSAMYLCSSSPKGQGYFHYEQYFGPGTRLTVT.

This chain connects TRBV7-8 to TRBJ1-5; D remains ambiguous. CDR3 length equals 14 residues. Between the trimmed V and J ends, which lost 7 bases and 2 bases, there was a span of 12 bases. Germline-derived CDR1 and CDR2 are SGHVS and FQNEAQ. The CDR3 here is CASTWAGGNQPQHF. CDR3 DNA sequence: TGTGCCAGCACCTGGGCCGGCGGCAATCAGCCCCAGCATTTT.

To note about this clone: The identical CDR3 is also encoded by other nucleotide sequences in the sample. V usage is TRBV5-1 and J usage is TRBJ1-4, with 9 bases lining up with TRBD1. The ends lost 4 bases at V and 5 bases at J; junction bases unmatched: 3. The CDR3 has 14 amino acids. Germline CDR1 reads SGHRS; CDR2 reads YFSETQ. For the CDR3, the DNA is TGCGCCAGCAGCCTTGGACAGGGGAATGAAAAACTGTTTTTT. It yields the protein CASSLGQGNEKLFF.